The text below deals with one T cell receptor (beta chain). Germline CDR1 SGHNT, CDR2 YENEEA. This CDR3 has 18 residues. V gave up 5 bases and J gave up 0 bases; unmatched junction bases: 13. This sample was included in a study of blood T cell repertoires in COVID-19. Measured with immunoSEQ multiplex PCR; TCRdb has only the in-frame clones, and not every one. The table includes approximately 250,000 clones, 91% detected once. The sequence came from a man aged 35 to 55 who had been exposed to COVID-19. The rearrangement links TRBV11-3 to TRBJ1-3; 7 nucleotides match TRBD1. The specimen was PBMCs or T cells enriched from blood (not recorded which). CDR3 amino acids: CASSERQGWVSSGNTIYF. In DNA form, the CDR3 reads TGTGCCAGCAGCGAGAGACAGGGCTGGGTGTCCTCTGGAAACACCATATATTTT.